This TCR beta chain comes out of a study of T cell repertoires in cytomegalovirus infection (dated by TCRdb to about 2019). Context from the whole study: The HLA type of each donor mattered for the analysis, because public TCR beta signatures pointed to carriage of CMV infection along with the matching HLA type. The investigation overall reported the following: In both this cohort and an independent cohort of 300 to 450 donors, the cumulative frequency of public TCR beta family members distinguished carriers of CMV infection plus the relevant HLA type. In the ex vivo response, HLA-C-restricted CMV-specific TCR beta clonotypes were dominant, and in two of eight donors the single most frequent clonotype came from this HLA-C-restricted group.

Reads for this sample came from an Illumina HiSeq 1500. Using fastp trimming at Q25 and MiXCR clonotype assembly, TCRdb reanalyzed the public sequencing data and kept in-frame beta chains. Entries are consolidated by CDR3 protein sequence, retaining the most common genes and DNA. Present in this sample are 490,000 or so distinct CDR3 sequences, about 11% of which were seen just once. Together, the top ten hold 10% to 13% of the sample. This clonotype was observed many times. Its target antigen remains unknown. Within one base of it there is no much larger clone, and no base qualities were kept. Including cysteine and phenylalanine, the CDR3 has 14 amino acids. Here the CDR3 DNA is all that survives: 42 bases in frame from base 1. V drops 1 base and J drops 4 bases, leaving 7 bases in between. Taken from the germline V gene, the CDR1 and CDR2 loops are SGHVS and FQNEAQ.

The TCR originated in a human donor in good health (CMV status not recorded). Some clones in this sample may be carry-over from other donors' samples. The sequence is built from TRBV7-8 and TRBJ2-2; no confident D gene assignment can be made. Sequencing was done on a sample of PBMCs. The nucleotide sequence reads as follows: TGTGCCAGCAGCTTAGACGGCCCCACCGGGGAGCTGTTTTTT. This sequence encodes CASSLDGPTGELFF.